Sequencing of this T cell receptor (beta chain) was carried out in a study of shared clonotypes between healthy human individuals. Study observations and caveats: Estimated richness values were generally larger in naive subsets than in memory subsets.

Notes on this clone: The antigen is unknown. The sample holds other DNA sequences that translate to the same CDR3.

Study processing details: Without quality scores, immunoSEQ junctional reads could not be filtered like full-length reads. Using immunoSEQ multiplex PCR, the repertoire was profiled, and TCRdb retains in-frame clones only, with some absent. V, J and clone size were drawn from that table, and D and trimming were deduced from the DNA. The table lists 600,000 to 800,000 clones, roughly 72% of them singletons. Looked up from germline, CDR1 is LNHDA and CDR2 is SQIVND (reference sequence). Losses at the gene ends were 5 bases for V and 4 bases for J; bases not matched to a gene: 4. This CDR3 is built from 15 residues. CD4+ cells were split into CD45RA+ naive and CD45RA-negative memory subsets.

Sequenced sample: memory CD4+ T cells sorted from blood. Subset denoted: CD45RA-negative fraction. This clonotype was sampled from a woman in her 30s in good health. The chain carries TRBV19 and TRBJ2-2, with 10 bases lining up with TRBD1. The CDR3 protein is CASSPGTGVTGELFF. CDR3 nucleotide sequence: TGTGCCAGTAGTCCCGGGACAGGGGTCACCGGGGAGCTGTTTTTT. The variable domain in full, with the rest retrieved from reference TRBV19 and TRBJ2-2, is DGGITQSPKYLFRKEGQNVTLSCEQNLNHDAMYWYRQDPGQGLRLIYYSQIVNDFQKGDIAEGYSVSREKKESFPLTVTSAQKNPTAFYLCASSPGTGVTGELFFGEGSRLTVL.